This T cell receptor beta chain was captured by sequencing in a study of shared clonotypes between healthy human individuals. Study at large: Per donor, CD8 memory used one plate, CD8 naive used two, CD4 memory used three and CD4 naive used three.

This CDR3 is built from 12 residues. Germline V gene sequence: CDR1 MDHEN, CDR2 SYDVKM. Trimming shortened V by 5 bases and J by 7 bases, and 10 bases separated the two germline ends. Naive CD8 cells were CD45RO-negative, positively selected for CCR7, excluding terminally differentiated effector memory CD45RA+ cells. Generated by immunoSEQ multiplex PCR, the TCRdb table keeps only in-frame clones and is missing some. Of millions of clones listed, roughly 91% were seen once; the top ten hold approximately 1.7%. The sample consisted of naive CD8+ T cells from PBMCs. This clonotype was sampled from a man aged 18-30 years in good health. Some clones in this sample may be carry-over from other donors' samples. This sequence joins TRBV28 and TRBJ2-3; TRBD1 might be the D (5 bases). CDR3 loop: CASSPRQNTQYF. CDR3 DNA sequence: TGTGCCAGCAGTCCGCGACAGAATACGCAGTATTTT.